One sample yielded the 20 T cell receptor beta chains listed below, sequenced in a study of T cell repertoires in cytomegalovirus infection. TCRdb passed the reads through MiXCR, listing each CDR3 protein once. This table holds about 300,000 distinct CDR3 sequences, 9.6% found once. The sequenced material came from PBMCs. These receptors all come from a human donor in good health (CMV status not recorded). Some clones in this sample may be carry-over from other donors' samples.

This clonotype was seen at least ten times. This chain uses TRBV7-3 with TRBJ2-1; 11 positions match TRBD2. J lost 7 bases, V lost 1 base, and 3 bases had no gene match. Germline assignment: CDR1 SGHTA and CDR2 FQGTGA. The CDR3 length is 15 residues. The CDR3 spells CASSLIAGGRNEQFF. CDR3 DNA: TGTGCCAGCAGCTTAATAGCGGGGGGGCGGAATGAGCAGTTCTTC.

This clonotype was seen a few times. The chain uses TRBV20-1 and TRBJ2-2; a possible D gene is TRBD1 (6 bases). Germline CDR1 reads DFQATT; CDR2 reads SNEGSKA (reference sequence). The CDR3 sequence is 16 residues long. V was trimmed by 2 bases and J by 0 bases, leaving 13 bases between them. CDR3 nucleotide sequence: TGCAGTGCTAGACCCGGACAGTCCCCGAACACCGGGGAGCTGTTTTTT. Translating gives CSARPGQSPNTGELFF.

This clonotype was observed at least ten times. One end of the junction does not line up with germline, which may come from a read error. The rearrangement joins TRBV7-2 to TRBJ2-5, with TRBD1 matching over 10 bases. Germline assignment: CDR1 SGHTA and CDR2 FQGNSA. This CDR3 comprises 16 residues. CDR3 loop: CASSLRATGTGEDLLF. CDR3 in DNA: TGTGCCAGCAGCTTAAGGGCTACCGGGACAGGGGAAGACCTCCTCTTC.

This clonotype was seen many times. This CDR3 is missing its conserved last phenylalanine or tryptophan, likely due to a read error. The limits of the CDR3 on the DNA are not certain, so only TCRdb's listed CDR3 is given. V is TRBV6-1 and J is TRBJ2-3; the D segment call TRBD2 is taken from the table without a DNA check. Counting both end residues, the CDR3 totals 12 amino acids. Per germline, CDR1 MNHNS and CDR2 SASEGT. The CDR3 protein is CASSPGYSPGPL.

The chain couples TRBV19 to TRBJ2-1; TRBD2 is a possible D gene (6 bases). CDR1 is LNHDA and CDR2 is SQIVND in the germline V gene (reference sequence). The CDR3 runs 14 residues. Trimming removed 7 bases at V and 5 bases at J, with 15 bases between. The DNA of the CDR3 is TGTGCCAGTACGGAGGGCAGGGCCCACAATGAGCAGTTCTTC. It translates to CASTEGRAHNEQFF.

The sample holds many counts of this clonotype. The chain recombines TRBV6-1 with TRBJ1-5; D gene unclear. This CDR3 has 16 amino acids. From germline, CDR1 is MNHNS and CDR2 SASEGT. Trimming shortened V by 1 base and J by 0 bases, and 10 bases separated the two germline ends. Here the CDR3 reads CASSEGIGYSNQPQHF. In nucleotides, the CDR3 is TGTGCCAGCAGTGAAGGGATAGGATATAGCAATCAGCCCCAGCATTTT.

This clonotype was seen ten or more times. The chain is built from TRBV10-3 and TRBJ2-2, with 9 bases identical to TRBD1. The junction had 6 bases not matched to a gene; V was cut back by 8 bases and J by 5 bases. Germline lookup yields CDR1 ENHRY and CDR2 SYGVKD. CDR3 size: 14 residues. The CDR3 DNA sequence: TGTGCCATCCCCGGGACAGGGACGACCGGGGAGCTGTTTTTT. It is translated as CAIPGTGTTGELFF.

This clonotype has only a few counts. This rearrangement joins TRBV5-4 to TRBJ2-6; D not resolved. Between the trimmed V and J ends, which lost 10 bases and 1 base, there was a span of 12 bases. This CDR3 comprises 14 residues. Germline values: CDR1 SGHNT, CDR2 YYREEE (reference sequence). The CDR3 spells CASSWASGANVLTF. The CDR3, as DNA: TGTGCCTCCTCCTGGGCGTCTGGGGCCAACGTCCTGACTTTC.

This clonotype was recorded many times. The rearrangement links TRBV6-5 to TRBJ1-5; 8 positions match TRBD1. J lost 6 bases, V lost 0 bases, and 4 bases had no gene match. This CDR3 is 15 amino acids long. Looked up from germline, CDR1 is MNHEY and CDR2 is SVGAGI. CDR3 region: CASSYSRGRSQPQHF. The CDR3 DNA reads TGTGCCAGCAGTTACTCCAGGGGGCGAAGTCAGCCCCAGCATTTT.

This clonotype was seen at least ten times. The CDR3 sequence: CSVQGSLGLEAFF. The CDR3 nucleotides read TGCAGCGTTCAGGGGTCCCTCGGATTGGAAGCTTTCTTT. The V gene is TRBV29-1, the J gene TRBJ1-1, with D perhaps matching TRBD1 (6 bases). Germline V gene sequence: CDR1 SQVTM, CDR2 ANQGSEA. Trimming removed 5 bases from V and 8 bases from J, with 18 bases in between. This CDR3 has 13 amino acids.

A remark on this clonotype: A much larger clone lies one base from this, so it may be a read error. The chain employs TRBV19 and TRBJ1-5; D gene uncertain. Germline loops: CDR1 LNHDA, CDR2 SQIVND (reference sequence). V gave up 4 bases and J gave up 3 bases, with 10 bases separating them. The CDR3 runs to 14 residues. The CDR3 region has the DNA TGTGCCAGTAGTACCCGACGGAACAATCAGCCCCAGCATTTT. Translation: CASSTRRNNQPQHF. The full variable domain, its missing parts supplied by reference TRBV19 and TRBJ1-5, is DGGITQSPKYLFRKEGQNVTLSCEQNLNHDAMYWYRQDPGQGLRLIYYSQIVNDFQKGDIAEGYSVSREKKESFPLTVTSAQKNPTAFYLCASSTRRNNQPQHFGDGTRLSIL.

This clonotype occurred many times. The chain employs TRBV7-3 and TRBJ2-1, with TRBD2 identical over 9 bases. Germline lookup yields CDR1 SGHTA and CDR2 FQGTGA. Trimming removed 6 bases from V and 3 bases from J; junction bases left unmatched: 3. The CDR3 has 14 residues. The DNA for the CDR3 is TGTGCCAGCAGTTCTAGCGGGAACTACAATGAGCAGTTCTTC. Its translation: CASSSSGNYNEQFF.

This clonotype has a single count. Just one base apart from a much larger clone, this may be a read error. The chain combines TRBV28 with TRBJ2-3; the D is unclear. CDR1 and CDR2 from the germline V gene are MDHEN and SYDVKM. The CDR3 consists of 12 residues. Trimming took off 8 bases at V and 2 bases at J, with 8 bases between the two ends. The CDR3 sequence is CASFGFTDTQYF. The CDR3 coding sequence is TGTGCCAGCTTTGGGTTCACAGATACGCAGTATTTT.

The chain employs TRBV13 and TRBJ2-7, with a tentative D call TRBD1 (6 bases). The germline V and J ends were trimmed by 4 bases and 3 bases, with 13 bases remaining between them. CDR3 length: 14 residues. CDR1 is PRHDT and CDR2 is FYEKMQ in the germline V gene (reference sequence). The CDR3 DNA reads TGTGCCAGCAGCTCATGGACAGTGGGCTACGAGCAGTACGTC. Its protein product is CASSSWTVGYEQYV.

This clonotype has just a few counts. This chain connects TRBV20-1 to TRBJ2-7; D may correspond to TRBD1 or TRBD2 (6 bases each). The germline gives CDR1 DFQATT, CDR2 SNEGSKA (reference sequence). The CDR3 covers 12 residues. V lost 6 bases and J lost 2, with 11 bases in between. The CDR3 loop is CSAQRGAYEQYF. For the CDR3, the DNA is TGCAGTGCCCAAAGGGGGGCCTACGAGCAGTACTTC.

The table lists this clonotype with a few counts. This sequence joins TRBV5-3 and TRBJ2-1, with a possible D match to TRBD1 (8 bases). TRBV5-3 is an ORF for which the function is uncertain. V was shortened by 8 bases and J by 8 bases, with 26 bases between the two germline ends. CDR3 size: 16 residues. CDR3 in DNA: TGTGCCAGCAGCCCGGGGGGACAGGTTGGAGGCGATGAGCAGTTCTTC. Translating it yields CASSPGGQVGGDEQFF.

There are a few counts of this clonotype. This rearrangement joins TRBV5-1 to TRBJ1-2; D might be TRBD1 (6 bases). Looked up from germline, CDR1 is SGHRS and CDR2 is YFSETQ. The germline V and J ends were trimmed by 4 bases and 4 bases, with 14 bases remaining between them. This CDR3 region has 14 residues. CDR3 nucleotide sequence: TGCGCCAGCAGCCGCCCAACAGGGATCTATGGCTACACCTTC. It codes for CASSRPTGIYGYTF. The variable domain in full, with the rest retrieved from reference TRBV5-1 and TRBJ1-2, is KAGVTQTPRYLIKTRGQQVTLSCSPISGHRSVSWYQQTPGQGLQFLFEYFSETQRNKGNFPGRFSGRQFSNSRSEMNVSTLELGDSALYLCASSRPTGIYGYTFGSGTRLTVV.

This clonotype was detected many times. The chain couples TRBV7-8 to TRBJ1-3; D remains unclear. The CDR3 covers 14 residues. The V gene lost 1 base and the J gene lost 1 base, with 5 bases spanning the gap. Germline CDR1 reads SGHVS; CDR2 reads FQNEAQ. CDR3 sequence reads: CASSLGRSGNTIYF. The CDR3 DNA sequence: TGTGCCAGCAGCTTAGGGAGATCTGGAAACACCATATATTTT.

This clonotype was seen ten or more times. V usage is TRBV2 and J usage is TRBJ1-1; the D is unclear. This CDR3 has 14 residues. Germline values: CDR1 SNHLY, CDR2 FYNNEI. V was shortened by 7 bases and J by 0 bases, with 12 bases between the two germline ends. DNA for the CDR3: TGTGCCAGCACTCTCAAAGGCATGAACACTGAAGCTTTCTTT. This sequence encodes CASTLKGMNTEAFF.

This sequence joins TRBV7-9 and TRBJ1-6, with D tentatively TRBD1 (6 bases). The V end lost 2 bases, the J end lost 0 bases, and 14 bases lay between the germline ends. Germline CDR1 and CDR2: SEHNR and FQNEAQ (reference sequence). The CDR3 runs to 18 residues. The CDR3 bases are TGTGCCAGCAGCTTAAGGCCAACAGGGAGCTCCTATAATTCACCCCTCCACTTT. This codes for CASSLRPTGSSYNSPLHF.